These 27 T cell receptor beta chains came from one sample sequenced in a study of OX40 agonist ivuxolimab in advanced cancers. The assay was immunoSEQ multiplex PCR, and TCRdb's table has in-frame clones only and misses some. The sample has under 100,000 clones; about 88% are singletons. The sequences come from CD4+ or CD8+ T cells sorted from blood, collected in a trial of the OX40 agonist ivuxolimab. These receptor sequences come from an adult with an advanced solid tumor such as melanoma, head and neck, liver or kidney cancer.

The J gene is TRBJ2-7, the V gene TRBV11-2, with TRBD2 identical over 9 bases. This CDR3 contains 16 residues. Per the germline V gene, CDR1 is SGHAT and CDR2 is FQNNGV. V lost 0 bases, J lost 2 bases, and 5 bases stayed unmatched. CDR3 amino acids: CASSLDSVAGAYEQYF. For the CDR3, the DNA is TGTGCCAGCAGCTTAGATTCGGTAGCGGGAGCCTACGAGCAGTACTTC.

The chain combines TRBV7-9 with TRBJ2-6; 7 positions agree with TRBD1. The length of the CDR3 is 14 residues. Germline values: CDR1 SEHNR, CDR2 FQNEAQ (reference sequence). V lost 6 bases to trimming and J lost 6 bases; unmatched junction nucleotides: 5. CDR3: CASRSGTEANVLTF. In DNA form, the CDR3 reads TGTGCCAGCAGGTCCGGGACAGAGGCCAACGTCCTGACTTTC.

The V gene is TRBV5-1, the J gene TRBJ1-5; D ambiguous. Trimming removed 0 bases from V and 4 bases from J, with 5 bases in between. Per germline, CDR1 SGHRS and CDR2 YFSETQ. CDR3 length equals 13 residues. CDR3 protein: CASSLGRNQPQHF. The CDR3 nucleotides read TGCGCCAGCAGCTTGGGTAGAAATCAGCCCCAGCATTTT.

The gene calls are TRBV18 and TRBJ1-2; D is unclear. The CDR3 length is 13 residues. The V end lost 2 bases, the J end lost 2 bases, and 6 bases lay between the germline ends. Germline V gene lookup returns CDR1 KGHSH and CDR2 LQKENI. CDR3 in DNA: TGTGCCAGCTCACCAGGAAGCAACTATGGCTACACCTTC. This translates into CASSPGSNYGYTF.

The chain joins TRBV4-2 to TRBJ1-5, with unresolved D. The germline CDR1 and CDR2 sequences are LGHNA and YNFKEQ. Trimming took 0 bases from V and 4 from J, leaving 7 bases between them. The CDR3 is 14 amino acids. The CDR3 spells CASSQETSNQPQHF. In nucleotides, the CDR3 is TGTGCCAGCAGCCAAGAAACATCTAATCAGCCCCAGCATTTT.

About this clone: The junction departs from germline at one end; a sequencing error may be responsible. The genes are TRBV4-3 and TRBJ1-1, with 7 bases aligning to TRBD1. The germline V gene encodes CDR1 LGHNA and CDR2 YSLEER. CDR3 length: 14 residues. This CDR3 reads CASSQDHFRDRRSF. Here the CDR3 DNA reads TGCGCCAGCAGCCAAGATCACTTCCGGGACAGAAGGTCCTTT.

The chain couples TRBV18 to TRBJ2-7; the D is unclear. Trimming shortened V by 3 bases and J by 2 bases, and 8 bases separated the two germline ends. Germline lookup yields CDR1 KGHSH and CDR2 LQKENI. The CDR3 is 13 residues long. The CDR3, as DNA: TGTGCCAGCTCACCGGGGATGGCCTACGAGCAGTACTTC. Amino acids: CASSPGMAYEQYF.

V usage is TRBV6-1 and J usage is TRBJ1-3; D ambiguous. V gave up 2 bases and J gave up 0 bases, with 11 bases separating them. In germline, CDR1 is MNHNS, CDR2 SASEGT. CDR3 size: 16 residues. The CDR3 bases are TGTGCCAGCAGTGAATGGACGGCAAGCTCTGGAAACACCATATATTTT. As protein: CASSEWTASSGNTIYF.

This rearrangement joins TRBV5-6 to TRBJ2-7; 9 bases map to TRBD1. This CDR3 has 16 residues. CDR1 and CDR2 (germline): SGHDT, YYEEEE. The V segment lost 4 bases and the J segment 4 bases; nucleotides outside the gene matches: 12. CDR3 amino acids: CASSPPGQGLIYEQYF. The CDR3 region has the DNA TGTGCCAGCAGCCCCCCGGGACAGGGACTAATATACGAGCAGTACTTC. The whole variable domain, remainder taken from reference TRBV5-6 and TRBJ2-7, is DAGVTQSPTHLIKTRGQQVTLRCSPKSGHDTVSWYQQALGQGPQFIFQYYEEEERQRGNFPDRFSGHQFPNYSSELNVNALLLGDSALYLCASSPPGQGLIYEQYFGPGTRLTVT.

The V gene is TRBV28, the J gene TRBJ2-7; 7 bases fit TRBD1. V lost 5 bases, J lost 4 bases, and 11 bases stayed unmatched. This CDR3 spans 15 amino acids. Germline V gene data show CDR1 as MDHEN and CDR2 as SYDVKM. CDR3 DNA: TGTGCCAGCAGTCGAGGACAGGCTGGGGGTTACGAGCAGTACTTC. The encoded protein is CASSRGQAGGYEQYF.

The chain uses TRBV28 and TRBJ2-5; D may correspond to TRBD1 or TRBD2 (5 bases each). Germline CDR1 MDHEN, CDR2 SYDVKM. CDR3 length equals 13 residues. Between the trimmed V and J ends, which lost 8 bases and 4 bases, there was a span of 14 bases. CDR3 region: CASLGTRGETQYF. As DNA, the CDR3 is TGTGCCAGCTTAGGGACGAGGGGAGAGACCCAGTACTTC. The whole variable domain, remainder taken from reference TRBV28 and TRBJ2-5, is DVKVTQSSRYLVKRTGEKVFLECVQDMDHENMFWYRQDPGLGLRLIYFSYDVKMKEKGDIPEGYSVSREKKERFSLILESASTNQTSMYLCASLGTRGETQYFGPGTRLLVL.

The genes are TRBV7-2 and TRBJ2-7; TRBD2 aligns across 8 bases. Unmatched junction bases numbered 5, after V lost 5 bases and J lost 2 bases. The CDR3 has 14 amino acids. Germline CDR1 is SGHTA and CDR2 is FQGNSA. The CDR3 spells CASSLGGGPYEQYF. CDR3 bases: TGTGCCAGCAGCCTCGGGGGGGGGCCCTACGAGCAGTACTTC.

Regarding this clone: One end of the junction does not line up with germline, which may come from a read error. V and J are TRBV7-7 and TRBJ1-4; D is perhaps TRBD1 (6 bases). CDR1 is SSHAT, CDR2 FNYEAQ, per germline (reference sequence). This CDR3 spans 15 amino acids. CDR3 amino acids: CASSLNQGTNEKLFF. The CDR3 region has the DNA TGTGCTAGCAGCTTAAATCAGGGGACTAATGAAAAACTGTTTTTT.

The genes are TRBV7-2 and TRBJ1-1; tentative D call: TRBD1 (5 bases). Trimming took off 5 bases at V and 6 bases at J, with 16 bases between the two ends. Per the germline V gene, CDR1 is SGHTA and CDR2 is FQGNSA. The CDR3 consists of 14 residues. In DNA form, the CDR3 reads TGTGCCAGCAGCCTACAGGACGCTGGGGCTGAAGCTTTCTTT. Its translation: CASSLQDAGAEAFF.

The gene calls are TRBV20-1 and TRBJ2-7, with 7 bases aligning to TRBD1. The CDR3 runs 11 residues. The V gene end was trimmed by 6 bases and the J gene end by 7 bases; junction bases not matched to a gene: 6. The germline CDR1 and CDR2 sequences are DFQATT and SNEGSKA (reference sequence). The CDR3 loop reads CSAEDRTEQYF. The CDR3 DNA follows: TGCAGTGCCGAGGACAGGACAGAGCAGTACTTC.

This clone appeared once. The chain has TRBV2 and TRBJ1-2; D uncertain. The CDR3 length is 13 residues. Trimming stripped 1 base from V and 4 bases from J, with 7 bases between. Germline CDR1 is SNHLY and CDR2 is FYNNEI. The chain's CDR3 is CASSEDSGYGYTF. Here the CDR3 DNA reads TGTGCCAGCAGTGAAGACAGCGGCTATGGCTACACCTTC.

The V and J genes are TRBV30 and TRBJ2-1, with TRBD1 matching over 7 bases. The ends lost 2 bases at V and 14 bases at J; junction bases unmatched: 12. From germline, CDR1 is GTSNPN and CDR2 SVGIG (reference sequence). The CDR3 is 13 amino acids. The CDR3 nucleotides are TGTGCCTGGAGTTCAACGCTCTGGGGGACAGAGTTCTTC. Translation: CAWSSTLWGTEFF.

The CDR3 protein is CASSLFPPDSGKYSNQPQHF. The CDR3 nucleotides are TGTGCCAGCAGCTTGTTCCCACCCGATAGCGGTAAATATAGCAATCAGCCCCAGCATTTT. The chain has TRBV7-8 and TRBJ1-5; D gene uncertain. Trimming stripped 3 bases from V and 0 bases from J, with 24 bases between. CDR1 is SGHVS and CDR2 is FQNEAQ in the germline V gene. The CDR3 extends over 20 amino acids.

The V gene is TRBV28, the J gene TRBJ1-2; no reliable D call. CDR1 is MDHEN and CDR2 is SYDVKM in the germline V gene. The CDR3 is made up of 13 amino acids. The ends were cut back, 10 bases at V and 4 bases at J, with 16 bases in the middle. CDR3 sequence: CATYNRRGYGYTF. CDR3 bases: TGTGCCACTTATAACCGACGGGGCTATGGCTACACCTTC.

CDR3 coding DNA: TGCGCCAGCAGCCACGTAATCCGGGACAGGGGCTACAATGAGCAGTTCTTC. Protein product: CASSHVIRDRGYNEQFF. This chain uses TRBV4-3 with TRBJ2-1, with TRBD1 identical over 10 bases. The CDR3 covers 17 residues. CDR1 and CDR2 from the germline V gene are LGHNA and YSLEER. V lost 3 bases and J lost 3; bases outside the gene matches: 8.

The J gene is TRBJ1-5, the V gene TRBV19, with 10 nucleotides matching TRBD1. Germline V gene sequence: CDR1 LNHDA, CDR2 SQIVND (reference sequence). The CDR3 loop spans 17 amino acids. The V segment lost 5 bases and the J segment 7 bases; nucleotides outside the gene matches: 14. The CDR3 DNA follows: TGTGCCAGTAGTCCACTCCCGACAGGGGGCGCGGGGCAGCCCCAGCATTTT. This codes for CASSPLPTGGAGQPQHF.

J is TRBJ2-7 and V is TRBV4-3, with 8 bases matching TRBD1. V shed 1 base, J shed 0 bases, and the junction held 2 bases outside the gene matches. The CDR3 runs to 15 residues. Germline-derived CDR1 and CDR2 are LGHNA and YSLEER. The CDR3 DNA sequence: TGCGCCAGCAGCCAAGCCCAGGGGGCCTCCTACGAGCAGTACTTC. It encodes CASSQAQGASYEQYF.

The chain recombines TRBV5-1 with TRBJ2-1, with D maybe TRBD2 (6 bases). The CDR3 consists of 14 residues. The germline CDR1 and CDR2 sequences are SGHRS and YFSETQ. V dropped 5 bases and J dropped 5 bases, with 14 bases sitting between them. The CDR3 DNA sequence: TGCGCCAGCAGACGAAGGGGACTTGACAATGAGCAGTTCTTC. This codes for CASRRRGLDNEQFF.

The sample holds one count of this clone. V is TRBV7-3 and J is TRBJ2-1; 7 bases fit TRBD1. The CDR3 loop spans 14 amino acids. J was trimmed by 7 bases and V by 5 bases; bases with no gene match: 8. Germline V gene data show CDR1 as SGHTA and CDR2 as FQGTGA. The CDR3: CASSPDRVWNEQFF. CDR3 coding DNA: TGTGCCAGCAGCCCCGACAGGGTGTGGAATGAGCAGTTCTTC.

The chain recombines TRBV10-3 with TRBJ1-2; TRBD1 matches at 8 bases. Trimming took 11 bases from V and 4 from J; bases not matched to a gene: 9. This CDR3 is built from 13 residues. Germline-derived CDR1 and CDR2 are ENHRY and SYGVKD. The DNA for the CDR3 is TGTGCCTTGCAGGGGGCAATCGGCTATGGCTACACCTTC. Translated: CALQGAIGYGYTF.

The V call is TRBV5-1, the J call TRBJ1-1, with TRBD1 matching over 10 bases. V dropped 4 bases and J dropped 3; count of bases not matched to a gene: 15. Germline values: CDR1 SGHRS, CDR2 YFSETQ. CDR3 length: 18 amino acids. The CDR3 DNA is TGCGCCAGCAGCAGTCCCCGGACAGGGGGTGTTGAGGACACTGAAGCTTTCTTT. It yields the protein CASSSPRTGGVEDTEAFF. Drawing the rest from reference TRBV5-1 and TRBJ1-1, the complete variable domain is KAGVTQTPRYLIKTRGQQVTLSCSPISGHRSVSWYQQTPGQGLQFLFEYFSETQRNKGNFPGRFSGRQFSNSRSEMNVSTLELGDSALYLCASSSPRTGGVEDTEAFFGQGTRLTVV.

The chain combines TRBV30 with TRBJ2-4; 7 nucleotides agree with TRBD1. Per germline, CDR1 GTSNPN and CDR2 SVGIG (reference sequence). The CDR3 runs 12 residues. V dropped 3 bases and J dropped 6; count of bases not matched to a gene: 2. The CDR3 DNA sequence: TGTGCCTGGAGATACAGGGGAAACATTCAGTACTTC. This translates into CAWRYRGNIQYF.